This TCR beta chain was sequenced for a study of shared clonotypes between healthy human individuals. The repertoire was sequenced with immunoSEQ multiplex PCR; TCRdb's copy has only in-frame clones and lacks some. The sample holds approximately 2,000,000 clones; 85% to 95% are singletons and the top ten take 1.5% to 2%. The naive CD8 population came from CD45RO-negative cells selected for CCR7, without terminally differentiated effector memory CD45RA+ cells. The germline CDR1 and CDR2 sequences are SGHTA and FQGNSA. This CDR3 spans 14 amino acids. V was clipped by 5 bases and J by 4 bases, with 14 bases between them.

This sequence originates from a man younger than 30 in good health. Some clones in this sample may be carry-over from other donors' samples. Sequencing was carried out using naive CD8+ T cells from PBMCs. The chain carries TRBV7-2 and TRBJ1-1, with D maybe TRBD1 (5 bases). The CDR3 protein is CASSRLLGVTEAFF. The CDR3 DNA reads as TGTGCCAGCAGCCGACTGTTGGGGGTCACTGAAGCTTTCTTT.